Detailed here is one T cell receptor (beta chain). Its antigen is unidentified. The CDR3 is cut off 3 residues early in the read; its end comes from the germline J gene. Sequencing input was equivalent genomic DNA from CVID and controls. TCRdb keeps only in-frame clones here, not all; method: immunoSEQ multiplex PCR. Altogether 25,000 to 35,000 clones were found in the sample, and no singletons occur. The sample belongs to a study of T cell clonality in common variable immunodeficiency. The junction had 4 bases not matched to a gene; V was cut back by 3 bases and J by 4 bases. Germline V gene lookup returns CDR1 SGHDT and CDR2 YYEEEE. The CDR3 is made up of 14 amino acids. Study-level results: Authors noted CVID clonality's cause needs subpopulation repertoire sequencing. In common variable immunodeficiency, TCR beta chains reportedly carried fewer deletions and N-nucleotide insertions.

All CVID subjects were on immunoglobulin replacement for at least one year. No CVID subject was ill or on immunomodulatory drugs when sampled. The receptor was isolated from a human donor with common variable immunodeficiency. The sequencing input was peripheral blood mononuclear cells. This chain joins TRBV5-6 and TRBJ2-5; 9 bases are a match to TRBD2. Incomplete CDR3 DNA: TGTGCCAGCAGCTCCGGACTAGCGCGAGAGACC. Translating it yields CASSSGLARET. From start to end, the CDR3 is CASSSGLARETQYF.